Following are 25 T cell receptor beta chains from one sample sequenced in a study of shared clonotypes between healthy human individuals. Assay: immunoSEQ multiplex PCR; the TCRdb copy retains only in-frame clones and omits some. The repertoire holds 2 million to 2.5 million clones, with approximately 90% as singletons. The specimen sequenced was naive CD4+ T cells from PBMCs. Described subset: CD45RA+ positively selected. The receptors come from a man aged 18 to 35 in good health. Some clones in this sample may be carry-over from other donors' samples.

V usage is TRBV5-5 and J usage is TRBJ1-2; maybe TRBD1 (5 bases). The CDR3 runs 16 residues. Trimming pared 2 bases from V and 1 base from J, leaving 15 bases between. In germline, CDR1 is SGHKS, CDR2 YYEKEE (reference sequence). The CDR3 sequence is CASSLLDTGHNYGYTF. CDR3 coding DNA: TGTGCCAGCAGCTTATTGGATACGGGGCATAACTATGGCTACACCTTC.

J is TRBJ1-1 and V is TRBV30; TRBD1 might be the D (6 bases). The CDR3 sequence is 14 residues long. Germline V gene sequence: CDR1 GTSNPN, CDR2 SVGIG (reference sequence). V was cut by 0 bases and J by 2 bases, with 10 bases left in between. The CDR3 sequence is CAWSVDSRNTEAFF. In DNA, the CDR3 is TGTGCCTGGAGTGTGGACAGCCGAAACACTGAAGCTTTCTTT.

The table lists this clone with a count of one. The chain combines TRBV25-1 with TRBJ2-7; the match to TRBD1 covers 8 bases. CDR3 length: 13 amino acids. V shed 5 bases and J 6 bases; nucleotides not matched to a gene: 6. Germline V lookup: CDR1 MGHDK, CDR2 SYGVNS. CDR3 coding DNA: TGTGCCAGCAGTACTCAGGGGGCAGGCGAGCAGTACTTC. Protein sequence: CASSTQGAGEQYF.

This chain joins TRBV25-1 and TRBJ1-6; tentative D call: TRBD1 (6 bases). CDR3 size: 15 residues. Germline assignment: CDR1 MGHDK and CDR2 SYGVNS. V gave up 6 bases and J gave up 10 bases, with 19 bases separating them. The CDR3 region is CASRGAGPTGSPLHF. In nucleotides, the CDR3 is TGTGCCAGCAGGGGGGCCGGCCCAACGGGATCACCCCTCCACTTT.

CDR3 protein: CASSLRDRPDTQYF. Written as DNA, the CDR3 is TGTGCCAGCAGCTTAAGGGATAGACCAGATACGCAGTATTTT. The chain carries TRBV7-3 and TRBJ2-3, with D uncertain. This CDR3 comprises 14 residues. Germline CDR1 is SGHTA and CDR2 is FQGTGA. V was shortened by 1 base and J by 4 bases, with 9 bases between the two germline ends.

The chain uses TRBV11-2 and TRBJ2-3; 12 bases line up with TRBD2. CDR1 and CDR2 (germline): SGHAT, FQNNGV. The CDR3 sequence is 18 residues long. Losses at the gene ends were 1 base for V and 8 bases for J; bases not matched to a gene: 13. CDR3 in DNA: TGTGCCAGCAGCTTAGCGTCGTCTAGCGGGAGGGGGGATGGTACGCAGTATTTT. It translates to CASSLASSSGRGDGTQYF.

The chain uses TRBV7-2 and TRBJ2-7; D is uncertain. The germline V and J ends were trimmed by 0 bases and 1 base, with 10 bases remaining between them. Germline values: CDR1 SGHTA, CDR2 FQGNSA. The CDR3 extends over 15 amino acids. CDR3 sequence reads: CASSLAHRQSYEQYF. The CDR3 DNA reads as TGTGCCAGCAGCTTAGCACATCGGCAGTCCTACGAGCAGTACTTC.

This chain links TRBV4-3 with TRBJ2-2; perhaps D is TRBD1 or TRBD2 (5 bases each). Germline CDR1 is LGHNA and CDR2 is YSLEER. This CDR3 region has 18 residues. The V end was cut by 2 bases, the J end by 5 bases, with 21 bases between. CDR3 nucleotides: TGCGCCAGCAGCCAACCCGGGACCGTTACCGGCGGTACCGGGGAGCTGTTTTTT. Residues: CASSQPGTVTGGTGELFF.

The CDR3 DNA is TGTGCCAGCTCACTAGGGACCGCTACCACTGAAGCTTTCTTT. It codes for CASSLGTATTEAFF. The rearrangement links TRBV18 to TRBJ1-1, with D maybe TRBD1 (5 bases). This CDR3 contains 14 residues. Per the germline V gene, CDR1 is KGHSH and CDR2 is LQKENI. The V end was cut by 4 bases, the J end by 4 bases, with 13 bases between.

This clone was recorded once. The CDR3 region is CASSFFLGDHGTDTQYF. DNA for the CDR3: TGCGCCAGCAGCTTTTTCCTGGGCGACCATGGCACAGATACGCAGTATTTT. The chain couples TRBV5-1 to TRBJ2-3; D call uncertain. CDR1 is SGHRS, CDR2 YFSETQ, per germline. This CDR3 spans 17 amino acids. The ends were cut back, 2 bases at V and 1 base at J, with 17 bases in the middle.

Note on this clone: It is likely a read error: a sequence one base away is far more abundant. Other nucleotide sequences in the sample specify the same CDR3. This CDR3 reads CASSLVVTDTQYF. The CDR3 DNA reads TGCGCCAGCAGCTTGGTGGTCACAGATACGCAGTATTTT. This chain joins TRBV5-1 and TRBJ2-3; D remains ambiguous. CDR3 length: 13 residues. The V and J ends lost 0 bases and 2 bases respectively, with 4 bases between them. Looked up from germline, CDR1 is SGHRS and CDR2 is YFSETQ.

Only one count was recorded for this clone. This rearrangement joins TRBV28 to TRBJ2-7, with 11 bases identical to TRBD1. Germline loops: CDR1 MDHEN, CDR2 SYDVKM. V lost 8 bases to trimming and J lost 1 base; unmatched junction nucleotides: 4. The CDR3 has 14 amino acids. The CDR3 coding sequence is TGTGCCAGCCGGACAGGGGGCACGTCCTACGAGCAGTACTTC. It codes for CASRTGGTSYEQYF.

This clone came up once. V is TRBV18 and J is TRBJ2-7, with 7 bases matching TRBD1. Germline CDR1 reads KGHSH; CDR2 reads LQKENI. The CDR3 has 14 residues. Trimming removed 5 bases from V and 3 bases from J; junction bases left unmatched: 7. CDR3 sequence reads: CASSAQGVGYEQYF. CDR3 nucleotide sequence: TGTGCCAGCTCAGCTCAGGGGGTTGGCTACGAGCAGTACTTC.

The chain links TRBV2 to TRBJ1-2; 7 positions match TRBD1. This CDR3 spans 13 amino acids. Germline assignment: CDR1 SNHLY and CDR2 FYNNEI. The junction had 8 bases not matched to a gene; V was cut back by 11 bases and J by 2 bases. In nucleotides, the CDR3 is TGTGCCGAACTTATGACAGGGAACTATGGCTACACCTTC. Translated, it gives CAELMTGNYGYTF. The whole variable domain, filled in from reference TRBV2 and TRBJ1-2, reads EPEVTQTPSHQVTQMGQEVILRCVPISNHLYFYWYRQILGQKVEFLVSFYNNEISEKSEIFDDQFSVERPDGSNFTLKIRSTKLEDSAMYFCAELMTGNYGYTFGSGTRLTVV.

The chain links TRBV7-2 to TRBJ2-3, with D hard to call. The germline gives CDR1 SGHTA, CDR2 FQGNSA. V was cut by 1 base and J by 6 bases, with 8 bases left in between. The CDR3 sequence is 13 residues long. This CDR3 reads CASSLEARDTQYF. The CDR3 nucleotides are TGTGCCAGCAGCTTAGAGGCCCGGGATACGCAGTATTTT. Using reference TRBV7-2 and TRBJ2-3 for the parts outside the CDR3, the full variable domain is GAGVSQSPSNKVTEKGKDVELRCDPISGHTALYWYRQSLGQGLEFLIYFQGNSAPDKSGLPSDRFSAERTGGSVSTLTIQRTQQEDSAVYLCASSLEARDTQYFGPGTRLTVL.

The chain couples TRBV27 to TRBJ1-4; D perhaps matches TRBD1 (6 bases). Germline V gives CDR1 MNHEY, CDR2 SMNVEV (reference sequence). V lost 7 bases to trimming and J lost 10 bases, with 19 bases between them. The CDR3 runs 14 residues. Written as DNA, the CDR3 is TGTGCCAGCACCCCGGTTTCGGGAGGGGGAAAACTGTTTTTT. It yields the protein CASTPVSGGGKLFF.

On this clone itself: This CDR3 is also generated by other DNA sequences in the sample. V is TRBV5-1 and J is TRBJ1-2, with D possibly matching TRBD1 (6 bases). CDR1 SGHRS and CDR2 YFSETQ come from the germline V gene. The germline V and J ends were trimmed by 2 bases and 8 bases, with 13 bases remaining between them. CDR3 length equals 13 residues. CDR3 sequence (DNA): TGCGCCAGCAGCTTAGAGGGGGTCGGAGGCTACACCTTC. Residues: CASSLEGVGGYTF.

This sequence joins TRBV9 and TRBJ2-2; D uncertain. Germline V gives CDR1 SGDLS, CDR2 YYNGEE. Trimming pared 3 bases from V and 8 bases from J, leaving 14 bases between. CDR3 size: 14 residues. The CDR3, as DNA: TGTGCCAGCAGCGCCGGGCCGCAAACAGGGGAGCTGTTTTTT. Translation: CASSAGPQTGELFF.

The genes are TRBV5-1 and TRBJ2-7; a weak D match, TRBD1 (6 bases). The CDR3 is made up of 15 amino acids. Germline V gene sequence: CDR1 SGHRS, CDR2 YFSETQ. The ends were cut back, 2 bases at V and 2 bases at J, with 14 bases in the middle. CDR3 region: CASSFAAGDTYEQYF. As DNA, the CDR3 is TGCGCCAGCAGCTTCGCGGCAGGGGATACCTACGAGCAGTACTTC.

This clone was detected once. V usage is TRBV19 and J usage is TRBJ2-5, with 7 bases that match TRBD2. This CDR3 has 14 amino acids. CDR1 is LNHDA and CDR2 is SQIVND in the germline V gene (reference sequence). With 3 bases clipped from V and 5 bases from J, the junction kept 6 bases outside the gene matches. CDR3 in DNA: TGTGCCAGTAGTATCGGCGGGAGATTTGAGACCCAGTACTTC. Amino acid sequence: CASSIGGRFETQYF. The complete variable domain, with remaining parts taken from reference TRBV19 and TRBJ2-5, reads DGGITQSPKYLFRKEGQNVTLSCEQNLNHDAMYWYRQDPGQGLRLIYYSQIVNDFQKGDIAEGYSVSREKKESFPLTVTSAQKNPTAFYLCASSIGGRFETQYFGPGTRLLVL.

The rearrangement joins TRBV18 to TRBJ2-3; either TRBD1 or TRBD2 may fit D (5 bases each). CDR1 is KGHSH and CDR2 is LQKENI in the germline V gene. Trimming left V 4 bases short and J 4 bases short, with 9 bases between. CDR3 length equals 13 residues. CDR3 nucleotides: TGTGCCAGCTCACGCGAGGGGCCAGATACGCAGTATTTT. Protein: CASSREGPDTQYF.

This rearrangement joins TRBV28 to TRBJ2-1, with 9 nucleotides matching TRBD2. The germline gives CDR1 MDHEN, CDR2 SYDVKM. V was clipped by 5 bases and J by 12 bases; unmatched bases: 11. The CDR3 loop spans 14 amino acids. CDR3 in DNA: TGTGCCAGCAGTCCGTTCCCGGGACTAGCAAGGCAGTTCTTC. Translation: CASSPFPGLARQFF.

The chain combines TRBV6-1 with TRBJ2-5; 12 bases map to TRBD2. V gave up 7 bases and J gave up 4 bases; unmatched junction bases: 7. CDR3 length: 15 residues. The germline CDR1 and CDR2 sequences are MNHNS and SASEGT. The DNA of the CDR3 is TGTGCCAGCACCCCTAGCGGGAGGGCGGGAGAGACCCAGTACTTC. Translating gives CASTPSGRAGETQYF.

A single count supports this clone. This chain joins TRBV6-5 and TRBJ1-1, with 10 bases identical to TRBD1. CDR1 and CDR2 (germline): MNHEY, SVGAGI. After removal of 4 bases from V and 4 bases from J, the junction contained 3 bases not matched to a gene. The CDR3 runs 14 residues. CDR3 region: CASSSGQGTTEAFF. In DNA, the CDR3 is TGTGCCAGCAGTTCGGGACAGGGGACCACTGAAGCTTTCTTT.

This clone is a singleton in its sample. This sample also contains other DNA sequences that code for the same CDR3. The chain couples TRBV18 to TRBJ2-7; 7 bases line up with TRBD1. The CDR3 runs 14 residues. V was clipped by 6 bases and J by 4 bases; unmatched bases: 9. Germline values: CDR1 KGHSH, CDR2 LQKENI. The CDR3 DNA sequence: TGTGCCAGCTCGCCCAGACAGGGTCCGTACGAGCAGTACTTC. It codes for CASSPRQGPYEQYF.